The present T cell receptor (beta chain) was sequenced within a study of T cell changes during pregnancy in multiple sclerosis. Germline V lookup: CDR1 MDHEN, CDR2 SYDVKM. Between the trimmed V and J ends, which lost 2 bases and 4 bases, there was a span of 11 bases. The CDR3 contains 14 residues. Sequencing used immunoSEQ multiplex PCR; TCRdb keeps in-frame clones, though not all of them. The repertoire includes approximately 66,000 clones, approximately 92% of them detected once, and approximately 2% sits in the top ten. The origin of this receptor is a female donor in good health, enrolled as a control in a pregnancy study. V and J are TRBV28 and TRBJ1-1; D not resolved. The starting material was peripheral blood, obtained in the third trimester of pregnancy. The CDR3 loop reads CASSLPGYSTEAFF. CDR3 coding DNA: TGTGCCAGCAGTTTACCGGGTTATAGCACTGAAGCTTTCTTT.